Below, 32 T cell receptor beta chains from the same sample are listed, as sequenced in a study of shared clonotypes between healthy human individuals (dated by TCRdb to the early 2020s). The receptor library was made with the immunoSEQ multiplex PCR assay. The table was pulled from immuneACCESS by TCRdb, which kept in-frame rearrangements only. Such tables lose some clones; where checked, under half of the loss comes from unresolved V genes, and the rest has no known cause. Present in this sample are nearly 2 million clones, 85% to 95% of which were seen just once. Clones ranked in the top ten supply 1% to 1.5% of the sample. CD8 naive samples were obtained by positive selection for CCR7 among CD45RO-negative cells, yielding a CD45RA+CCR7+ population from which TemRA cells were excluded. The material sequenced was naive CD8+ T cells sorted from blood. The cell subset or site label for this specimen denotes: CD45RA+CCR7+. These receptors were obtained from a man aged 18 to 29 in good health.

With respect to this clone: This specimen includes other DNA sequences encoding the same CDR3. This chain connects TRBV4-1 to TRBJ2-7; 11 bases are a match to TRBD2. This CDR3 comprises 15 residues. Germline V gene lookup returns CDR1 MGHRA and CDR2 YSYEKL. V lost 2 bases, J lost 4 bases, and 4 bases stayed unmatched. The CDR3 region has the DNA TGCGCCAGCAGCCAAAAGACTAGCGGGGCATACGAGCAGTACTTC. Protein sequence: CASSQKTSGAYEQYF.

The chain recombines TRBV6-6 with TRBJ2-4, with 7 bases identical to TRBD2. CDR1 is MNHNY and CDR2 is SVGAGI in the germline V gene (reference sequence). V gave up 11 bases and J gave up 7 bases; unmatched junction bases: 2. The CDR3 is 10 residues long. In DNA, the CDR3 is TGTGCCGCGGGGGATAACATTCAGTACTTC. This gives the protein CAAGDNIQYF.

The chain joins TRBV6-5 to TRBJ1-2; TRBD1 matches 8 bases. The CDR3 has 15 amino acids. Germline values: CDR1 MNHEY, CDR2 SVGAGI. The J segment lost 5 bases and the V segment lost 5 bases, leaving 10 bases of the junction unmatched. The CDR3 region is CASSPATGALYGYTF. CDR3 DNA sequence: TGTGCCAGCAGTCCCGCGACAGGGGCCCTATATGGCTACACCTTC.

The rearrangement links TRBV7-2 to TRBJ2-1, with D perhaps TRBD1 (5 bases). The CDR3 sequence is 16 residues long. Germline lookup yields CDR1 SGHTA and CDR2 FQGNSA. V lost 4 bases and J 5 bases, leaving 18 bases between the germline ends. The DNA of the CDR3 is TGTGCCAGCAGCTGGATAGGGGTTGGTGGAGACAATGAGCAGTTCTTC. It encodes CASSWIGVGGDNEQFF.

The chain uses TRBV19 and TRBJ1-2; 9 nucleotides match TRBD1. The germline V gene has CDR1 LNHDA and CDR2 SQIVND (reference sequence). The V segment lost 5 bases and the J segment 4 bases; nucleotides outside the gene matches: 8. The CDR3 runs to 15 residues. The CDR3 nucleotides are TGTGCCAGTAGTCCTGGACAGGGGAGGTCCTATGGCTACACCTTC. Translated, it gives CASSPGQGRSYGYTF.

The rearrangement uses TRBV7-9 and TRBJ2-7, with a weak D call TRBD1 (5 bases). The germline V gene encodes CDR1 SEHNR and CDR2 FQNEAQ (reference sequence). V lost 5 bases and J lost 2, with 13 bases in between. The CDR3 is 14 amino acids. In DNA, the CDR3 is TGTGCCAGCAGCCCACCCTCAGGGACCTACGAGCAGTACTTC. Amino acids: CASSPPSGTYEQYF.

V is TRBV7-9 and J is TRBJ2-7, with 13 bases identical to TRBD2. Germline V gene data show CDR1 as SEHNR and CDR2 as FQNEAQ (reference sequence). CDR3 length equals 17 residues. V lost 4 bases, J lost 6 bases, and 12 bases stayed unmatched. The CDR3 bases are TGTGCCAGCAGCTCTCGGACTAGCGGGAGTCCCTCTGGCGAGCAGTACTTC. Its translation: CASSSRTSGSPSGEQYF.

The CDR3 nucleotides read TGTGCCAGCAGCGTAGAGAGCGGGGGAACCTACGAGCAGTACTTC. The encoded protein is CASSVESGGTYEQYF. V gene TRBV9 combines with J gene TRBJ2-7, with TRBD2 matching over 8 bases. The germline V gene encodes CDR1 SGDLS and CDR2 YYNGEE. The CDR3 has 15 amino acids. After removal of 0 bases from V and 2 bases from J, the junction contained 4 bases not matched to a gene. Filled out from reference TRBV9 and TRBJ2-7, the complete variable domain reads DSGVTQTPKHLITATGQRVTLRCSPRSGDLSVYWYQQSLDQGLQFLIQYYNGEERAKGNILERFSAQQFPDLHSELNLSSLELGDSALYFCASSVESGGTYEQYFGPGTRLTVT.

Note on this clone: The sample carries other DNA sequences with the same CDR3. V is TRBV19 and J is TRBJ2-7, with D tentatively TRBD2 (6 bases). Trimming pared 3 bases from V and 3 bases from J, leaving 9 bases between. Germline V lookup: CDR1 LNHDA, CDR2 SQIVND (reference sequence). The CDR3 is 13 amino acids. CDR3 DNA sequence: TGTGCCAGTAGTATTACCGGGGGCTACGAGCAGTACTTC. Residues: CASSITGGYEQYF.

About this clone itself: Other DNA sequences in this specimen translate into the identical CDR3. V and J are TRBV6-5 and TRBJ2-3; 9 bases fit TRBD2. V shed 0 bases and J 3 bases; nucleotides not matched to a gene: 1. Germline V gene data show CDR1 as MNHEY and CDR2 as SVGAGI. The CDR3 loop spans 15 amino acids. CDR3: CASSYSTSGTDTQYF. CDR3 DNA sequence: TGTGCCAGCAGTTACTCGACTAGCGGTACAGATACGCAGTATTTT.

The J gene is TRBJ2-2, the V gene TRBV7-6; D remains ambiguous. CDR3 size: 14 residues. Between the trimmed V and J ends, which lost 1 base and 3 bases, there was a span of 6 bases. Germline lookup yields CDR1 SGHVS and CDR2 FNYEAQ. In DNA, the CDR3 is TGTGCCAGCAGCTTAGAACTTTACACCGGGGAGCTGTTTTTT. This translates into CASSLELYTGELFF.

A word on this clone: Other nucleotide sequences in the sample specify the same CDR3. V and J are TRBV6-5 and TRBJ2-7; D remains unclear. The V end lost 0 bases, the J end lost 4 bases, and 7 bases lay between the germline ends. The CDR3 contains 13 residues. Germline CDR1 is MNHEY and CDR2 is SVGAGI. This CDR3 is CASSYSSSYEQYF. The CDR3 coding sequence is TGTGCCAGCAGTTACTCGTCATCTTACGAGCAGTACTTC.

This clone was seen once. The V gene is TRBV7-9, the J gene TRBJ2-3, with D uncertain. The V end was cut by 7 bases, the J end by 3 bases, with 20 bases between. Germline assignment: CDR1 SEHNR and CDR2 FQNEAQ (reference sequence). The CDR3 is 16 amino acids. CDR3 region: CASTLWTEIVTDTQYF. In DNA form, the CDR3 reads TGTGCCAGCACCCTTTGGACGGAAATAGTGACAGATACGCAGTATTTT.

J is TRBJ2-7 and V is TRBV19; TRBD2 might be the D (7 bases). This CDR3 has 14 amino acids. Trimming shortened V by 1 base and J by 5 bases, and 12 bases separated the two germline ends. Germline assignment: CDR1 LNHDA and CDR2 SQIVND (reference sequence). Here the CDR3 DNA reads TGTGCCAGTAGTATAGGGGGGGGCCGAGACGAGCAGTACTTC. Its protein product is CASSIGGGRDEQYF.

The CDR3 region has the DNA TGTGCCAGCAGCCTGAGGGACAGGGCCCGCAATGAGCAGTTCTTC. Its translation is CASSLRDRARNEQFF. The V gene is TRBV6-6, the J gene TRBJ2-1; 9 bases align to TRBD1. The CDR3 consists of 15 residues. Germline V gene lookup returns CDR1 MNHNY and CDR2 SVGAGI (reference sequence). With 6 bases clipped from V and 6 bases from J, the junction kept 9 bases outside the gene matches.

The table lists this clone with a count of one. The V gene is TRBV27, the J gene TRBJ1-2; 8 bases align to TRBD1. V lost 4 bases and J lost 5; bases outside the gene matches: 3. This CDR3 is 13 amino acids long. Germline CDR1 MNHEY, CDR2 SMNVEV (reference sequence). The DNA of the CDR3 is TGTGCCAGCAGTTCGGACAGGGAGTATGGCTACACCTTC. It translates to CASSSDREYGYTF.

The chain recombines TRBV27 with TRBJ2-1, with D tentatively TRBD1 (6 bases). Germline CDR1 is MNHEY and CDR2 is SMNVEV (reference sequence). V was shortened by 3 bases and J by 7 bases, with 13 bases between the two germline ends. CDR3 length: 14 amino acids. Written as DNA, the CDR3 is TGTGCCAGCAGTTTCAAAGGGCAGGGGAATGAGCAGTTCTTC. Residues: CASSFKGQGNEQFF.

In DNA, the CDR3 is TGTGCCAGCAGCTTCTCAGGGGGGGCCCTCTACGAGCAGTACTTC. Protein: CASSFSGGALYEQYF. The chain employs TRBV5-4 and TRBJ2-7; D is tentatively TRBD1 or TRBD2 (7 bases each). In germline, CDR1 is SGHNT, CDR2 YYREEE (reference sequence). V lost 2 bases, J lost 3 bases, and 15 bases lay in between. This CDR3 comprises 15 residues.

Worth noting for this clone: Just one base apart from a much larger clone, this may be a read error. This chain links TRBV9 with TRBJ2-7; no firm D call. Germline V lookup: CDR1 SGDLS, CDR2 YYNGEE. Trimming took off 4 bases at V and 2 bases at J, with 4 bases between the two ends. The CDR3 covers 11 residues. CDR3 amino acids: CASSPAYEQYF. CDR3 nucleotide sequence: TGTGCCAGCAGCCCCGCCTACGAGCAGTACTTC.

The rearrangement joins TRBV14 to TRBJ2-3, with 11 bases that match TRBD2. This CDR3 has 16 residues. V was pared by 4 bases and J by 3 bases, with 6 bases of the junction left unmatched. The germline gives CDR1 SGHDN, CDR2 FVKESK. The CDR3 loop reads CASSPGGLAATDTQYF. The CDR3 DNA sequence: TGTGCCAGCAGCCCTGGGGGACTAGCGGCTACAGATACGCAGTATTTT.

The CDR3 protein is CASSKSAGEFGSPLHF. DNA for the CDR3: TGTGCCAGCAGCAAATCGGCAGGGGAATTCGGTTCACCCCTCCACTTT. This chain connects TRBV21-1 to TRBJ1-6; TRBD1 is taken as the D call from the table, unchecked against the DNA. TRBV21-1 is a known pseudogene. The CDR3 sequence is 16 residues long.

This chain joins TRBV6-6 and TRBJ2-1; the match to TRBD1 covers 10 bases. Germline V lookup: CDR1 MNHNY, CDR2 SVGAGI (reference sequence). The CDR3 is 15 residues long. Trimming at V came to 7 bases and at J to 6 bases, leaving 9 bases not matched to a gene. CDR3 sequence reads: CASTKGGQGLNEQFF. CDR3 nucleotide sequence: TGTGCCAGCACCAAGGGGGGACAGGGGCTCAATGAGCAGTTCTTC.

This chain connects TRBV6-5 to TRBJ2-7; D is undetermined. Between the trimmed V and J ends, which lost 1 base and 2 bases, there was a span of 6 bases. The length of the CDR3 is 13 residues. Germline CDR1 and CDR2: MNHEY and SVGAGI. CDR3 DNA sequence: TGTGCCAGCAGTTACTTTATCGCCTACGAGCAGTACTTC. This codes for CASSYFIAYEQYF.

The rearrangement joins TRBV5-4 to TRBJ2-7, with 9 bases that match TRBD2. Germline trimming cut 3 bases from V and 5 bases from J; bases unmatched to any gene: 12. The CDR3 spans 16 residues. Per germline, CDR1 SGHNT and CDR2 YYREEE (reference sequence). The CDR3 reads CASSSPGASGIHEQYF. CDR3 nucleotide sequence: TGTGCCAGCAGCTCGCCCGGGGCTAGCGGGATCCACGAGCAGTACTTC. The full variable domain, rest sourced from reference TRBV5-4 and TRBJ2-7, is ETGVTQSPTHLIKTRGQQVTLRCSSQSGHNTVSWYQQALGQGPQFIFQYYREEENGRGNFPPRFSGLQFPNYSSELNVNALELDDSALYLCASSSPGASGIHEQYFGPGTRLTVT.

A remark on this clone: At the DNA level, this CDR3 is encoded by other sequences in the same sample as well. The chain uses TRBV5-1 and TRBJ2-5; D not resolved. V was shortened by 1 base and J by 0 bases, with 1 base between the two germline ends. Germline CDR1 SGHRS, CDR2 YFSETQ. This CDR3 has 12 amino acids. The CDR3, as DNA: TGCGCCAGCAGCTTGAACCAAGAGACCCAGTACTTC. Protein: CASSLNQETQYF.

The chain links TRBV27 to TRBJ1-6, with D tentatively TRBD1 (6 bases). V was pared by 4 bases and J by 6 bases, with 10 bases between. CDR1 is MNHEY, CDR2 SMNVEV, per germline (reference sequence). The CDR3 extends over 14 amino acids. As DNA, the CDR3 is TGTGCCAGCAGTTCCGGGACACCTAATTCACCCCTCCACTTT. Its protein is CASSSGTPNSPLHF.

To note about this clone: This same CDR3 is encoded by further DNA sequences in the sample. The V call is TRBV11-2, the J call TRBJ2-7, with D possibly being TRBD1 or TRBD2 (5 bases each). The CDR3 consists of 13 residues. Trimming stripped 5 bases from V and 3 bases from J, with 11 bases between. The germline V gene has CDR1 SGHAT and CDR2 FQNNGV. CDR3 DNA: TGTGCCAGCAGCCCCGGGACCGACTACGAGCAGTACTTC. Its protein is CASSPGTDYEQYF.

The chain has TRBV2 and TRBJ2-5, with a possible D match to TRBD2 (5 bases). The germline gives CDR1 SNHLY, CDR2 FYNNEI. The CDR3 has 15 amino acids. Trimming removed 6 bases at V and 5 bases at J, with 19 bases between. The CDR3 region has the DNA TGTGCCAGCAGGGGTGTTAGGTCGGGGATTGAGACCCAGTACTTC. Amino acid sequence: CASRGVRSGIETQYF.

This clone appeared a single time. The chain couples TRBV9 to TRBJ2-1; 10 nucleotides match TRBD2. Germline V gives CDR1 SGDLS, CDR2 YYNGEE. V lost 2 bases, J lost 6 bases, and 5 bases stayed unmatched. The CDR3 sequence is 15 residues long. The chain's CDR3 is CASSVGLAGANEQFF. CDR3 sequence (DNA): TGTGCCAGCAGCGTCGGGCTAGCGGGGGCCAATGAGCAGTTCTTC.

Concerning this clone: Distinct nucleotide sequences in the sample also encode this CDR3. The chain is built from TRBV7-9 and TRBJ2-5; unclear D gene. V was pared by 0 bases and J by 2 bases, with 4 bases between. From germline, CDR1 is SEHNR and CDR2 FQNEAQ (reference sequence). The CDR3 has 13 amino acids. Here the CDR3 reads CASSLALQETQYF. The DNA for the CDR3 is TGTGCCAGCAGCTTAGCCCTACAAGAGACCCAGTACTTC.

Of note for this clone: At the DNA level, this CDR3 is encoded by other sequences in the same sample as well. The chain joins TRBV27 to TRBJ1-1, with D unclear. This CDR3 region has 13 residues. V was pared by 5 bases and J by 0 bases, with 7 bases between. Germline loops: CDR1 MNHEY, CDR2 SMNVEV (reference sequence). CDR3 loop: CASSLSMNTEAFF. CDR3 DNA: TGTGCCAGCAGTCTGTCTATGAACACTGAAGCTTTCTTT.

This sequence joins TRBV2 and TRBJ2-7; no firm D call. The CDR3 has 10 residues. V was shortened by 10 bases and J by 6 bases, with 10 bases between the two germline ends. Germline CDR1 and CDR2: SNHLY and FYNNEI. The CDR3 sequence: CATTGPEQYF. CDR3 in DNA: TGTGCCACCACTGGTCCCGAGCAGTACTTC.